The TCR beta chain described here comes from a study of graft-versus-host responses after intestinal transplantation. Study in general: Grafts that recipients had were multivisceral, liver-intestinal, or isolated intestinal transplants. For two to three years after anti-thymocyte globulin induction, all recipients took tacrolimus and steroids.

TCRdb keeps only in-frame clones here, not all; method: immunoSEQ multiplex PCR. The sample holds over 14,000 clones, approximately 96% seen once. Study-wide findings and caveats: Early after transplant, HvG declines were associated with peak levels of circulating GvH clones. There were GvH clones found in recipient marrow, and some of them appeared first in ileum or blood.

As for this clone: Its antigen is not known.

This clonotype was obtained from a human patient who received an intestinal transplant, so some T cells may come from the graft donor. Specimen: PBMCs, collected 9 days after transplant.

The CDR3 spells CASSLWEVTNTEAFF. CDR3 sequence (DNA): TGTGCCAGCAGCCTATGGGAGGTGACGAACACTGAAGCTTTCTTT. The gene calls are TRBV7-9 and TRBJ1-1, with unresolved D. Trimming pared 5 bases from V and 1 base from J, leaving 14 bases between. CDR3 size: 15 residues. CDR1 and CDR2 from the germline V gene are SEHNR and FQNEAQ (reference sequence).